This is a list of T cell receptor beta chains from one sample in a study of blood T cell repertoires in COVID-19. Clones were read by immunoSEQ multiplex PCR, and TCRdb kept only the in-frame ones, dropping some. There are 250,000 to 350,000 clones in the sample; about 85% occur only once, and about 1% lies in the top ten. The sequenced sample consisted of peripheral blood. These receptors were taken from a human donor with COVID-19, enrolled during active disease. The donor label of this sample is uncertain. Both conserved end residues are part of each CDR3. Some rows have no size entry. The others give once, few or many, or a class for an expanded clone.

abundance: NA
v_gene: TRBV10-3
j_gene: TRBJ2-2
CDR3aa: CAISSGTGSIQSGELFF

abundance: NA
v_gene: TRBV6-1
j_gene: TRBJ1-1
CDR3aa: CASSEWAGIAEAFF

abundance: NA
v_gene: TRBV11-3
j_gene: TRBJ2-1
CDR3aa: CASSLSGRYNEQFF

abundance: NA
v_gene: TRBV30
j_gene: TRBJ1-5
CDR3aa: CAWSTGDRGQPQHF

abundance: NA
v_gene: TRBV2
j_gene: TRBJ2-6
CDR3aa: CASSQADRAGANVLTF

abundance: NA
v_gene: TRBV2
j_gene: TRBJ2-3
CDR3aa: CASRGGQVSTDTQYF

abundance: NA
v_gene: TRBV19
j_gene: TRBJ2-7
CDR3aa: CASSIGTGSSYEQYF

abundance: NA
v_gene: TRBV19
j_gene: TRBJ1-1
CDR3aa: CASSPTRDTEAFF

abundance: NA
v_gene: TRBV30
j_gene: TRBJ2-2
CDR3aa: CAWSRREGNTGELFF

abundance: NA
v_gene: TRBV5-4
j_gene: TRBJ2-1
CDR3aa: CASSLGGLAVYNEQFF

abundance: NA
v_gene: TRBV4-2
j_gene: TRBJ2-5
CDR3aa: CASSQGRTSGLETQYF

abundance: NA
v_gene: TRBV6-5
j_gene: TRBJ1-4
CDR3aa: CASSYSVRGSEKLFF

abundance: NA
v_gene: TRBV6-6
j_gene: TRBJ2-4
CDR3aa: CASSGQGANIQYF

abundance: NA
v_gene: TRBV28
j_gene: TRBJ1-4
CDR3aa: CASSIRDIEKLFF

abundance: NA
v_gene: TRBV3-1/TRBV3-2
j_gene: TRBJ2-5
CDR3aa: CASSLRGLAGAGGYQETQYF

abundance: NA
v_gene: TRBV28
j_gene: TRBJ2-1
CDR3aa: CASSLPGQSYNEQFF

abundance: NA
v_gene: TRBV9
j_gene: TRBJ1-3
CDR3aa: CASSVELMDTIYF

abundance: NA
v_gene: TRBV7-9
j_gene: TRBJ1-5
CDR3aa: CASSLVMGTGNQPQHF

abundance: NA
v_gene: TRBV3-1/TRBV3-2
j_gene: TRBJ2-1
CDR3aa: CASSQDPPSLSYNEQFF

abundance: NA
v_gene: TRBV5-6
j_gene: TRBJ1-1
CDR3aa: CASSPAGTGVMNTEAFF

abundance: few
v_gene: TRBV5-1
j_gene: TRBJ2-5
CDR3aa: CASSLWLAEETQYF

abundance: once
v_gene: TRBV19
j_gene: TRBJ2-1
CDR3aa: CASSIGALAGEDEQFF

abundance: NA
v_gene: TRBV27
j_gene: TRBJ1-6
CDR3aa: CASSLPPGATPYNSPLHF

abundance: NA
v_gene: TRBV27
j_gene: TRBJ1-2
CDR3aa: CASAYSGTVSGYTF

abundance: NA
v_gene: TRBV30
j_gene: TRBJ2-2
CDR3aa: CAWAPRTSSGELFF

abundance: NA
v_gene: TRBV19
j_gene: TRBJ1-4
CDR3aa: CASSITSNEKLFF

abundance: NA
v_gene: TRBV7-2
j_gene: TRBJ1-4
CDR3aa: CASRGGLGEKLFF

abundance: NA
v_gene: TRBV12-3/TRBV12-4
j_gene: TRBJ2-3
CDR3aa: CASSLYRADTQYF

abundance: NA
v_gene: TRBV6-5
j_gene: TRBJ2-1
CDR3aa: CATFAAGGTYNEQFF

abundance: NA
v_gene: TRBV19
j_gene: TRBJ2-6
CDR3aa: CASSPPRGTLYSGANVLTF

abundance: once
v_gene: TRBV7-6
j_gene: TRBJ2-1
CDR3aa: CASSLGLAGGVGNEQFF

abundance: NA
v_gene: TRBV3-1/TRBV3-2
j_gene: TRBJ2-3
CDR3aa: CASSQLPSPGQSTDTQYF

abundance: NA
v_gene: TRBV20-1
j_gene: TRBJ2-7
CDR3aa: CSAKGDYEQYF

abundance: NA
v_gene: TRBV5-6
j_gene: TRBJ2-2
CDR3aa: CASSIGQVTGELFF

abundance: NA
v_gene: TRBV7-9
j_gene: TRBJ1-3
CDR3aa: CASSLSISGNTIYF

abundance: NA
v_gene: TRBV19
j_gene: TRBJ2-5
CDR3aa: CASRPQGRMQETQYF

abundance: NA
v_gene: TRBV7-2
j_gene: TRBJ1-5
CDR3aa: CASSSSRVSRQPQHF

abundance: NA
v_gene: TRBV5-1
j_gene: TRBJ2-1
CDR3aa: CASSLTGGGGHEQFF

abundance: NA
v_gene: TRBV23-1
j_gene: TRBJ2-2
CDR3aa: CASELGSQDTGELFF

abundance: few
v_gene: TRBV5-1
j_gene: TRBJ1-3
CDR3aa: CASSTGGLSGNTIYF

abundance: NA
v_gene: TRBV24-1
j_gene: TRBJ2-5
CDR3aa: CATSDTSQETQYF

abundance: NA
v_gene: TRBV29-1
j_gene: TRBJ2-1
CDR3aa: CSVSGGGTYNEQFF

abundance: NA
v_gene: TRBV5-1
j_gene: TRBJ2-2
CDR3aa: CASSLDGLNTGELFF

abundance: NA
v_gene: TRBV10-3
j_gene: TRBJ1-5
CDR3aa: CAISDGTASNQPQHF

abundance: NA
v_gene: TRBV30
j_gene: TRBJ1-4
CDR3aa: CAWSDRGGNEKLFF

abundance: NA
v_gene: TRBV7-9
j_gene: TRBJ1-6
CDR3aa: CASSLAGPPAPLHF

abundance: NA
v_gene: TRBV3-1/TRBV3-2
j_gene: TRBJ2-3
CDR3aa: CASSQDKREWDTQYF

abundance: NA
v_gene: TRBV5-1
j_gene: TRBJ2-2
CDR3aa: CASSQDGGRQSGELFF

abundance: NA
v_gene: TRBV15
j_gene: TRBJ1-5
CDR3aa: CATSRDWAAGGNQPQHF

abundance: NA
v_gene: TRBV30
j_gene: TRBJ1-1
CDR3aa: CAWSGGDTEAFF

abundance: NA
v_gene: TRBV7-9
j_gene: TRBJ2-7
CDR3aa: CASSPTTSGRTYEQYF

abundance: NA
v_gene: TRBV12-3/TRBV12-4
j_gene: TRBJ2-1
CDR3aa: CASTRTGIDEQFF

abundance: NA
v_gene: TRBV5-1
j_gene: TRBJ1-3
CDR3aa: CASSENRDTIYF

abundance: once
v_gene: TRBV5-5
j_gene: TRBJ2-5
CDR3aa: CASSPAPGSLKETQYF